The rows below give T cell receptor beta chains drawn from one sample of a study of response to subunit inactivated influenza vaccine. In TCRdb, the RT-PCR reads were re-called with MiXCR into one record per CDR3 protein. The sample has roughly 790,000 distinct CDR3 sequences; less than 25% are singletons. The sample was PBMCs from blood, taken roughly 5 days after vaccination. The receptors originated from a man aged 50-59 years who received an inactivated influenza vaccine. The CDR3 runs from the conserved cysteine through the conserved F or W. The order of the fields is CDR3 protein, CDR3 DNA, clone size, J gene, D gene, V gene. The D gene is left open where the match is weak. Clone size is shown for a subset of rows, as once, few, many or a class of expanded clone.

CDR3 protein: CASSLGQGSEETQYF
CDR3 DNA: TGCGCCAGCAGCTTGGGACAGGGGTCGGAGGAGACCCAGTACTTC
clone size: few
J gene: TRBJ2-5
D gene: TRBD1
V gene: TRBV5-1

CDR3 protein: CASSLPDRPYYEQYF
CDR3 DNA: TGTGCCAGCAGCCTTCCCGACAGGCCCTACTACGAGCAGTACTTC
clone size: few
J gene: TRBJ2-7
D gene: -
V gene: TRBV7-9

CDR3 protein: CASSDNLNTEAFF
CDR3 DNA: TGTGCCAGCAGTGACAACTTGAACACTGAAGCTTTCTTT
clone size: -
J gene: TRBJ1-1
D gene: -
V gene: TRBV6-1

CDR3 protein: CASSQGIGQGQETQYF
CDR3 DNA: TGCGCCAGCAGCCAAGGTATTGGACAGGGCCAAGAGACCCAGTACTTC
clone size: -
J gene: TRBJ2-5
D gene: TRBD1
V gene: TRBV4-3

CDR3 protein: CATSERGTANTDTQYF
CDR3 DNA: TGTGCCACCAGTGAGAGAGGGACAGCAAACACAGATACGCAGTATTTT
clone size: -
J gene: TRBJ2-3
D gene: TRBD1
V gene: TRBV24-1

CDR3 protein: CASSLAILGARGELFF
CDR3 DNA: TGTGCCAGCAGTTTAGCCATTTTGGGGGCGCGCGGGGAGCTGTTTTTT
clone size: -
J gene: TRBJ2-2
D gene: -
V gene: TRBV12-3/TRBV12-4

CDR3 protein: CASSLQGRVLQETQYF
CDR3 DNA: TGTGCCAGCAGTTTGCAGGGCAGGGTGCTTCAAGAGACCCAGTACTTC
clone size: few
J gene: TRBJ2-5
D gene: -
V gene: TRBV12-3/TRBV12-4

CDR3 protein: CASSRIGGHEQYF
CDR3 DNA: TGCGCCAGCAGCCGGATTGGGGGCCACGAGCAGTACTTC
clone size: -
J gene: TRBJ2-7
D gene: -
V gene: TRBV6-1

CDR3 protein: CASSFEMRGYTF
CDR3 DNA: TGTGCCAGCAGCTTCGAGATGCGAGGCTACACCTTC
clone size: -
J gene: TRBJ1-2
D gene: -
V gene: TRBV7-2

CDR3 protein: CATSGTRAGSDTQYF
CDR3 DNA: TGTGCCACCAGCGGCACCCGGGCAGGGTCAGATACGCAGTATTTT
clone size: few
J gene: TRBJ2-3
D gene: -
V gene: TRBV15

CDR3 protein: CASSQKMGSPEQYF
CDR3 DNA: TGCGCCAGCAGCCAAAAGATGGGCAGTCCCGAGCAGTACTTC
clone size: -
J gene: TRBJ2-7
D gene: -
V gene: TRBV4-3

CDR3 protein: CSARDPTRFSSYEQYF
CDR3 DNA: TGCAGTGCTAGAGACCCTACTCGCTTTAGCTCCTACGAGCAGTACTTC
clone size: -
J gene: TRBJ2-7
D gene: -
V gene: TRBV20-1

CDR3 protein: CASSSTDRGGEQYF
CDR3 DNA: TGCGCCAGCAGCTCAACGGACAGGGGCGGCGAGCAGTACTTC
clone size: many
J gene: TRBJ2-7
D gene: TRBD1
V gene: TRBV5-1

CDR3 protein: CASSYDSGGLGTQYF
CDR3 DNA: TGTGCCAGCAGTTATGACAGCGGGGGATTAGGAACCCAGTACTTC
clone size: few
J gene: TRBJ2-5
D gene: TRBD2
V gene: TRBV6-5

CDR3 protein: CASSSGKLFF
CDR3 DNA: TGTGCCAGCAGCTCCGGAAAGCTGTTTTTT
clone size: few
J gene: TRBJ2-2
D gene: -
V gene: TRBV7-9

CDR3 protein: CASSLRVSGETQYF
CDR3 DNA: TGTGCCAGCAGCTTACGAGTGTCCGGAGAGACCCAGTACTTC
clone size: few
J gene: TRBJ2-5
D gene: -
V gene: TRBV7-9

CDR3 protein: CASSLGVEGAYEQYF
CDR3 DNA: TGTGCCAGCAGCTTAGGGGTAGAGGGGGCCTACGAGCAGTACTTC
clone size: -
J gene: TRBJ2-7
D gene: -
V gene: TRBV7-9

CDR3 protein: CASSLNLGGPREQYF
CDR3 DNA: TGTGCCAGCAGCTTAAATCTAGGGGGCCCCCGGGAGCAGTACTTC
clone size: -
J gene: TRBJ2-7
D gene: TRBD1
V gene: TRBV11-2

CDR3 protein: CASSVAGVGQPQHF
CDR3 DNA: TGTGCCAGCAGCGTAGCAGGGGTAGGCCAGCCCCAGCATTTT
clone size: few
J gene: TRBJ1-5
D gene: -
V gene: TRBV9

CDR3 protein: CASSLASEQFF
CDR3 DNA: TGTGCCAGCAGTTTAGCCAGTGAGCAGTTCTTC
clone size: many
J gene: TRBJ2-1
D gene: -
V gene: TRBV27

CDR3 protein: CASSPQARPGTQYF
CDR3 DNA: TGTGCCAGCAGCCCTCAGGCACGCCCGGGTACGCAGTATTTT
clone size: -
J gene: TRBJ2-3
D gene: -
V gene: TRBV7-9

CDR3 protein: CASRGTVPYQPQHF
CDR3 DNA: TGTGCCAGCAGGGGGACAGTACCTTATCAGCCCCAGCATTTT
clone size: -
J gene: TRBJ1-5
D gene: TRBD1
V gene: TRBV28

CDR3 protein: CASSLGHRETNEKLFF
CDR3 DNA: TGTGCCAGCAGTTTGGGCCACAGGGAAACTAATGAAAAACTGTTTTTT
clone size: -
J gene: TRBJ1-4
D gene: -
V gene: TRBV12-3/TRBV12-4

CDR3 protein: CASSLAGEISTDTQYF
CDR3 DNA: TGTGCCAGCAGCTTGGCGGGAGAGATAAGCACAGATACGCAGTATTTT
clone size: -
J gene: TRBJ2-3
D gene: -
V gene: TRBV5-4

CDR3 protein: CSARVRLAGIYSYEQYF
CDR3 DNA: TGCAGTGCTAGAGTACGACTAGCGGGGATATATTCCTACGAGCAGTACTTC
clone size: few
J gene: TRBJ2-7
D gene: TRBD2
V gene: TRBV20-1

CDR3 protein: CASSSATNRVAYEQYF
CDR3 DNA: TGCGCCAGCAGCTCAGCAACCAACAGGGTCGCCTACGAGCAGTACTTC
clone size: few
J gene: TRBJ2-7
D gene: -
V gene: TRBV5-1

CDR3 protein: CASKLGSLDTQYF
CDR3 DNA: TGTGCCAGCAAGCTAGGGAGTCTAGATACGCAGTATTTT
clone size: -
J gene: TRBJ2-3
D gene: -
V gene: TRBV12-3/TRBV12-4

CDR3 protein: CAISVGRTGYTF
CDR3 DNA: TGTGCCATCAGTGTGGGCAGAACAGGCTACACCTTC
clone size: -
J gene: TRBJ1-2
D gene: -
V gene: TRBV10-3

CDR3 protein: CSARTGRYNEQFF
CDR3 DNA: TGCAGTGCTAGGACAGGGCGATACAATGAGCAGTTCTTC
clone size: few
J gene: TRBJ2-1
D gene: TRBD1
V gene: TRBV20-1

CDR3 protein: CASSQLTPNTEAFF
CDR3 DNA: TGTGCCAGCAGCCAACTGACACCCAACACTGAAGCTTTCTTT
clone size: -
J gene: TRBJ1-1
D gene: -
V gene: TRBV4-2

CDR3 protein: CASSLWAGGTEAFF
CDR3 DNA: TGTGCCAGCAGTTTATGGGCCGGGGGCACTGAAGCTTTCTTT
clone size: -
J gene: TRBJ1-1
D gene: -
V gene: TRBV28

CDR3 protein: CSASSGTGFWNTEAFF
CDR3 DNA: TGCAGTGCTAGCTCCGGGACAGGGTTTTGGAACACTGAAGCTTTCTTT
clone size: -
J gene: TRBJ1-1
D gene: TRBD1
V gene: TRBV20-1

CDR3 protein: CASSLGDFNTGELFF
CDR3 DNA: TGTGCCAGCAGCTTGGGGGACTTCAACACCGGGGAGCTGTTTTTT
clone size: -
J gene: TRBJ2-2
D gene: -
V gene: TRBV7-6

CDR3 protein: CASSAPSGTGPGEQYF
CDR3 DNA: TGTGCCAGCAGTGCCCCCTCCGGGACAGGGCCTGGCGAGCAGTACTTC
clone size: -
J gene: TRBJ2-7
D gene: TRBD1
V gene: TRBV28

CDR3 protein: CASSLAHETGELFF
CDR3 DNA: TGCGCCAGCAGCTTGGCCCACGAGACCGGGGAGCTGTTTTTT
clone size: -
J gene: TRBJ2-2
D gene: -
V gene: TRBV5-1

CDR3 protein: CASSEPGQYTAAFF
CDR3 DNA: TGCGCCAGCAGCGAACCGGGACAGTATACTGCAGCTTTCTTT
clone size: -
J gene: TRBJ1-1
D gene: TRBD1
V gene: TRBV4-1

CDR3 protein: CASSYVGSGNQPQHF
CDR3 DNA: TGTGCCAGCAGTTACGTGGGCAGCGGCAATCAGCCCCAGCATTTT
clone size: few
J gene: TRBJ1-5
D gene: -
V gene: TRBV6-2/TRBV6-3

CDR3 protein: CAISESLARIQETQYF
CDR3 DNA: TGTGCCATCAGTGAGTCGTTGGCTAGGATACAAGAGACCCAGTACTTC
clone size: -
J gene: TRBJ2-5
D gene: -
V gene: TRBV10-3

CDR3 protein: CSARDQGIGTDTQYF
CDR3 DNA: TGCAGTGCTAGAGATCAGGGGATCGGCACAGATACGCAGTATTTT
clone size: -
J gene: TRBJ2-3
D gene: -
V gene: TRBV20-1

CDR3 protein: CSGRGDEGKLFF
CDR3 DNA: TGCAGCGGGAGGGGGGACGAAGGAAAACTGTTTTTT
clone size: few
J gene: TRBJ1-4
D gene: -
V gene: TRBV29-1

CDR3 protein: CASSLTNRGLGSYNEQFF
CDR3 DNA: TGTGCCAGCAGCTTAACGAACAGGGGGCTAGGGTCCTACAATGAGCAGTTCTTC
clone size: -
J gene: TRBJ2-1
D gene: TRBD1
V gene: TRBV7-3

CDR3 protein: CASSSSTGRVPTDTQYF
CDR3 DNA: TGTGCCAGCAGCTCTTCGACAGGGAGAGTCCCCACAGATACGCAGTATTTT
clone size: few
J gene: TRBJ2-3
D gene: TRBD1
V gene: TRBV11-2

CDR3 protein: CSVEVSVGKLFF
CDR3 DNA: TGCAGCGTTGAAGTATCGGTTGGAAAACTGTTTTTT
clone size: -
J gene: TRBJ1-4
D gene: -
V gene: TRBV29-1

CDR3 protein: CASSAQGAYEQYF
CDR3 DNA: TGTGCCAGCAGTGCACAGGGGGCCTACGAGCAGTACTTC
clone size: -
J gene: TRBJ2-7
D gene: TRBD1
V gene: TRBV25-1

CDR3 protein: CSARSGGAYETQYF
CDR3 DNA: TGCAGTGCTAGGAGCGGGGGGGCCTACGAGACCCAGTACTTC
clone size: -
J gene: TRBJ2-5
D gene: TRBD2
V gene: TRBV20-1

CDR3 protein: CASSVETINEQFF
CDR3 DNA: TGTGCCAGCAGTGTCGAGACTATTAATGAGCAGTTCTTC
clone size: few
J gene: TRBJ2-1
D gene: -
V gene: TRBV28

CDR3 protein: CASSLDGIYNEQFF
CDR3 DNA: TGCGCCAGCAGCTTGGACGGGATCTACAATGAGCAGTTCTTC
clone size: few
J gene: TRBJ2-1
D gene: -
V gene: TRBV5-1

CDR3 protein: CASSQTGLQHGELFF
CDR3 DNA: TGTGCCAGCAGTCAAACGGGCCTACAACACGGGGAGCTGTTTTTT
clone size: few
J gene: TRBJ2-2
D gene: -
V gene: TRBV6-1